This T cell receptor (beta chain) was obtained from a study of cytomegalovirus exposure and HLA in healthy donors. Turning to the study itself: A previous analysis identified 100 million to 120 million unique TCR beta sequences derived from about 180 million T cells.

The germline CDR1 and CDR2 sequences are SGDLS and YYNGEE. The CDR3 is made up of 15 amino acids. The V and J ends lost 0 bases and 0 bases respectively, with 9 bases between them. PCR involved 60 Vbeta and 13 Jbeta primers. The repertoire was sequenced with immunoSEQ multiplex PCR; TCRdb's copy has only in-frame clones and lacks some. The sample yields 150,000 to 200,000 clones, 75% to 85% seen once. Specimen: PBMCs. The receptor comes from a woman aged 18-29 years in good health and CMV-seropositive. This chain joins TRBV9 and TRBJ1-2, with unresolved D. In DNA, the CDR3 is TGTGCCAGCAGCGTAGTACCCCAGTCTAACTATGGCTACACCTTC. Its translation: CASSVVPQSNYGYTF.